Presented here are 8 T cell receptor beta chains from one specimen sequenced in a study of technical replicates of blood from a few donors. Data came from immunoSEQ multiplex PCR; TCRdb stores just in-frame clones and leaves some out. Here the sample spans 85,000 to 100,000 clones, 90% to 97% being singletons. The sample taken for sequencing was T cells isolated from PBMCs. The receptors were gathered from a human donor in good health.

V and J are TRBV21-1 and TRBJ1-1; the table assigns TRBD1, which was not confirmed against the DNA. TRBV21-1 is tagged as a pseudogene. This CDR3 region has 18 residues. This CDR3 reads CASSKENPGQGRNTEAFF. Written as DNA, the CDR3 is TGTGCCAGCAGCAAAGAAAACCCGGGACAGGGGAGGAACACTGAAGCTTTCTTT.

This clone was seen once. The CDR3 nucleotides are TGTGCCAGCAGCTTAGTGACTAGCGGGGTAGGGGAGCAGTACTTC. It yields the protein CASSLVTSGVGEQYF. The chain employs TRBV7-8 and TRBJ2-7; 11 nucleotides align to TRBD2. Looked up from germline, CDR1 is SGHVS and CDR2 is FQNEAQ. CDR3 length equals 15 residues. The J segment lost 7 bases and the V segment lost 1 base, leaving 6 bases of the junction unmatched.

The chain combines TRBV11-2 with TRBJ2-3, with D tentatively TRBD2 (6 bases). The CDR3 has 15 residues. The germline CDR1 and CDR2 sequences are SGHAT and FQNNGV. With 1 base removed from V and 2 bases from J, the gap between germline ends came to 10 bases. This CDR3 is CASSLGGLATDTQYF. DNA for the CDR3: TGTGCCAGCAGCTTAGGGGGACTTGCCACAGATACGCAGTATTTT.

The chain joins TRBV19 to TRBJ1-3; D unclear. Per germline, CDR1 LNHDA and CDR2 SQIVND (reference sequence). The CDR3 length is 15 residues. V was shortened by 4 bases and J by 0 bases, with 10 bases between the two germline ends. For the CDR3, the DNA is TGTGCCAGTAGTAGGGTTAGGAGCTCTGGAAACACCATATATTTT. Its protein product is CASSRVRSSGNTIYF.

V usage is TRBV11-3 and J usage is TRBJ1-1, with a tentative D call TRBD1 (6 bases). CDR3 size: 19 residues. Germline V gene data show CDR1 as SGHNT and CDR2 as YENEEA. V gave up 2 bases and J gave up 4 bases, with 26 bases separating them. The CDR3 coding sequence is TGTGCCAGCAGCTTATCCCTTTTGGGGGCGCCCAACGGAGTCACTGAAGCTTTCTTT. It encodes CASSLSLLGAPNGVTEAFF.

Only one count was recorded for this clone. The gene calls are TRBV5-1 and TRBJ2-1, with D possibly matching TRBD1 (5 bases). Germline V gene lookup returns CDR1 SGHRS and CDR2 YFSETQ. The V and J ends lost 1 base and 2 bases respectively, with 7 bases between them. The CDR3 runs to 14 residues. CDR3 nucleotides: TGCGCCAGCAGCTTGCAGGGAACCTACAATGAGCAGTTCTTC. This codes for CASSLQGTYNEQFF.

CDR3 region: CASSLTQEQETQYF. CDR3 DNA: TGTGCCAGCAGCTTGACACAGGAGCAAGAGACCCAGTACTTC. The chain is built from TRBV5-4 and TRBJ2-5; TRBD1 might be the D (5 bases). Germline lookup yields CDR1 SGHNT and CDR2 YYREEE (reference sequence). The CDR3 is 14 residues long. The V end was cut by 1 base, the J end by 2 bases, with 9 bases between.

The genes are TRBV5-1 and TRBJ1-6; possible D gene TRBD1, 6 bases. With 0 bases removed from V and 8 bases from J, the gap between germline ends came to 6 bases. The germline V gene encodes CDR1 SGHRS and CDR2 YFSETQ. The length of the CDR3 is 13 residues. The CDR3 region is CASSLGQDSPLHF. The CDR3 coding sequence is TGCGCCAGCAGCTTGGGACAGGATTCACCCCTCCACTTT.